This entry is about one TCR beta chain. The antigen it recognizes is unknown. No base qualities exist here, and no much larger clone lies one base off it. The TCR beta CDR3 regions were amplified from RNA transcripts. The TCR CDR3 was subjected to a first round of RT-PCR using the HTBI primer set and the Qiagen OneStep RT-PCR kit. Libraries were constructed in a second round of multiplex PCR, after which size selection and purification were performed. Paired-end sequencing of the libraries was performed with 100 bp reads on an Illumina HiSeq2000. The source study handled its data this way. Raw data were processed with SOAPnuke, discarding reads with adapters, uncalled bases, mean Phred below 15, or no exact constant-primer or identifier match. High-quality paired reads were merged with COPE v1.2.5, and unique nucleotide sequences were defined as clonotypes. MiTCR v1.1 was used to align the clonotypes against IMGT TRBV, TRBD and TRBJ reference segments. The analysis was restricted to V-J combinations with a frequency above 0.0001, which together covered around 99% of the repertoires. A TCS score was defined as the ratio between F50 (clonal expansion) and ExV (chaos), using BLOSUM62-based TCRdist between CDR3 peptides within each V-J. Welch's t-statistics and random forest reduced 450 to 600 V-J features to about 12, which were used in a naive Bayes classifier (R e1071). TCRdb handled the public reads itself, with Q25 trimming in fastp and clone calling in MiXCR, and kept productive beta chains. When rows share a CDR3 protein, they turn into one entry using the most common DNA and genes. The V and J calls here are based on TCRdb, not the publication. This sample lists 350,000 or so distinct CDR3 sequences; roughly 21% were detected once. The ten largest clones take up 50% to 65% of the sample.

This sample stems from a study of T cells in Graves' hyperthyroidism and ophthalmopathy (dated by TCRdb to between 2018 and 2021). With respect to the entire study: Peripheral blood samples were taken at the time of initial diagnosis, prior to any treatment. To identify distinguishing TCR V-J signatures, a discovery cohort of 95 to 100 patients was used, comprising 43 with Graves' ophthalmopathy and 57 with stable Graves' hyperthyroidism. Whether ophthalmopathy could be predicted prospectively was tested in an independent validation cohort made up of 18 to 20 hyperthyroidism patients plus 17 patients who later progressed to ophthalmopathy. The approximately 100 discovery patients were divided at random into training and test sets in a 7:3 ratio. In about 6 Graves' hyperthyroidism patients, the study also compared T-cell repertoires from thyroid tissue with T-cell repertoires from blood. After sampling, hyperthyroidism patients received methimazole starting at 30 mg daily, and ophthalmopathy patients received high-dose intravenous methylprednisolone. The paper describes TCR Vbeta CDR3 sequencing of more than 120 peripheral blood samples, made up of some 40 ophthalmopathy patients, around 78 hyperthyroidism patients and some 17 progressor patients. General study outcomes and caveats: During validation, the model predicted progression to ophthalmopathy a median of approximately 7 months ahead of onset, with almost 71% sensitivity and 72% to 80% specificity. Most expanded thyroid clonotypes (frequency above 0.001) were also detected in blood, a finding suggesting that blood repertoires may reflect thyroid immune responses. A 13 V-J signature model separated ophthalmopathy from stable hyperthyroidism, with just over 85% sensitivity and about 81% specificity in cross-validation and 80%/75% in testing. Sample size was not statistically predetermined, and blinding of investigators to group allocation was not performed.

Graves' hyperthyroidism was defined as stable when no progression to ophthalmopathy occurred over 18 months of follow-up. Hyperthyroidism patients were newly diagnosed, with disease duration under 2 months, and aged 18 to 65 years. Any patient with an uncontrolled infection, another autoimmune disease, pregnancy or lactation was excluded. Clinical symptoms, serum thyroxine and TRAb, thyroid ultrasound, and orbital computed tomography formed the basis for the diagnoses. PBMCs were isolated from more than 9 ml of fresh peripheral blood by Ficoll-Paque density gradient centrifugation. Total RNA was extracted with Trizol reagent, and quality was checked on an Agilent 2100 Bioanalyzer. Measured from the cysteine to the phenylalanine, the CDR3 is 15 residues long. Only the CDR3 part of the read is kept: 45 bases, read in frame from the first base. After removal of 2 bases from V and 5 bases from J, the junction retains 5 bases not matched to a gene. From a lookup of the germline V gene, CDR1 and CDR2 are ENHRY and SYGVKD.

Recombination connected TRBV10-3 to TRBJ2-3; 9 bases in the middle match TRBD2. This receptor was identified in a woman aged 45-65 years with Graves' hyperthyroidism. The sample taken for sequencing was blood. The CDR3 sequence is CAISEAGGPGDTQYF. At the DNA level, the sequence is TGTGCCATCAGTGAGGCGGGAGGGCCAGGAGATACGCAGTATTTT.